This section outlines one T cell receptor beta chain sequence together with its context. The sample comes from a study of shared clonotypes between healthy human individuals. CDR3 size: 16 residues. Germline V gene lookup returns CDR1 LNHNV and CDR2 YYDKDF (reference sequence). Trimming pared 5 bases from V and 9 bases from J, leaving 24 bases between. Profiled with immunoSEQ multiplex PCR; TCRdb holds only in-frame clones, not every one. The data contain over a million clones, roughly 96% of them singletons. This clonotype originated in a man aged 30 to 45 in good health. The chain joins TRBV15 to TRBJ2-3, with D perhaps matching TRBD2 (6 bases). What was sequenced was naive CD4+ T cells sorted from blood. The subset here: CD45RA+ positively selected. CDR3 DNA: TGTGCCACCAGCCTTAGAGGGGACTCCCCAAGTAGGACGCAGTATTTT. This encodes CATSLRGDSPSRTQYF.